The 26 T cell receptor beta chains reported below all come from one sample, sequenced in a study of spatial heterogeneity in lung cancer. Time point noted: sample taken at primary tumor resection. From the 5' RACE reads, TCRdb called clonotypes with MiXCR, one entry per CDR3 protein. The sample holds 10,000 to 15,000 distinct CDR3 sequences; less than 4.5% are singletons and the top ten take under 55%. Sequenced here: PBMCs, sampled at surgery. All receptors derive from a male donor with early-stage non-small cell lung cancer.

In its sample, this clonotype was seen many times. The rearrangement uses TRBV20-1 and TRBJ2-1; D gene unclear. The CDR3 extends over 16 amino acids. V dropped 5 bases and J dropped 5 bases, with 22 bases sitting between them. The germline gives CDR1 DFQATT, CDR2 SNEGSKA (reference sequence). CDR3 bases: TGCAGTGCTCTCCAAAGGCCCCTAGTATCGAACAATGAGCAGTTCTTC. As protein: CSALQRPLVSNNEQFF.

This clonotype appeared many times. The chain carries TRBV7-9 and TRBJ2-5; 7 bases align to TRBD2. Losses at the gene ends were 5 bases for V and 1 base for J; bases not matched to a gene: 10. This CDR3 is built from 16 residues. Germline CDR1 is SEHNR and CDR2 is FQNEAQ (reference sequence). The CDR3 bases are TGTGCCAGCAGCCGTGGGGGGAGGGCCATCCAAGAGACCCAGTACTTC. It codes for CASSRGGRAIQETQYF.

This clonotype appeared a few times. The genes are TRBV28 and TRBJ2-1; 10 bases agree with TRBD2. With V trimmed by 7 bases and J by 8 bases, 14 bases remained unmatched. CDR1 is MDHEN and CDR2 is SYDVKM in the germline V gene. This CDR3 contains 16 residues. This CDR3 reads CASNLGASGSWDEQFF. Written as DNA, the CDR3 is TGTGCCAGCAACCTGGGGGCTAGCGGGAGTTGGGATGAGCAGTTCTTC. The full variable domain, rest sourced from reference TRBV28 and TRBJ2-1, is DVKVTQSSRYLVKRTGEKVFLECVQDMDHENMFWYRQDPGLGLRLIYFSYDVKMKEKGDIPEGYSVSREKKERFSLILESASTNQTSMYLCASNLGASGSWDEQFFGPGTRLTVL.

This clonotype occurred many times. The chain uses TRBV9 and TRBJ2-2; TRBD1 aligns across 10 bases. This CDR3 region has 13 residues. Germline CDR1 SGDLS, CDR2 YYNGEE. CDR3 loop: CATAGQGTGELFF. For the CDR3, the DNA is TGTGCTACCGCGGGACAGGGGACCGGGGAGCTGTTTTTT.

The chain has TRBV28 and TRBJ2-7; 9 bases are shared with TRBD1. The CDR3 runs to 14 residues. The V and J ends lost 6 bases and 2 bases, in that order; junction bases with no gene match: 5. The germline V gene has CDR1 MDHEN and CDR2 SYDVKM. This CDR3 reads CASSRQGVTYEQYF. In DNA form, the CDR3 reads TGTGCCAGCAGCAGACAGGGGGTTACCTACGAGCAGTACTTC.

This chain links TRBV28 with TRBJ2-6, with D perhaps matching TRBD1 (6 bases). CDR3 length equals 15 residues. V lost 6 bases to trimming and J lost 0 bases, with 9 bases between them. Germline CDR1 and CDR2: MDHEN and SYDVKM. CDR3 nucleotides: TGTGCCAGCAGCCCGGACAGCTCTGGGGCCAACGTCCTGACTTTC. Protein sequence: CASSPDSSGANVLTF.

This clonotype was recorded many times. In DNA form, the CDR3 reads TGTGCCAGCAGCCCCGGACCCCGGAATGCCTACAATGAGCAGTTCTTC. This encodes CASSPGPRNAYNEQFF. The chain carries TRBV7-7 and TRBJ2-1; D gene ambiguous. Trimming stripped 5 bases from V and 2 bases from J, with 16 bases between. This CDR3 spans 16 amino acids. The germline V gene has CDR1 SSHAT and CDR2 FNYEAQ (reference sequence).

This clonotype appeared many times. This sequence joins TRBV18 and TRBJ2-5; D is ambiguous. The germline gives CDR1 KGHSH, CDR2 LQKENI. V gave up 5 bases and J gave up 2 bases, with 6 bases separating them. This CDR3 has 12 residues. The CDR3 coding sequence is TGTGCCAGCTCAGCAGCGCAAGAGACCCAGTACTTC. Translated: CASSAAQETQYF.

A few counts support this clonotype. One end of the junction does not line up with germline, which may come from a read error. The chain joins TRBV2 to TRBJ2-3, with 14 bases matching TRBD2. This CDR3 spans 16 amino acids. Germline V CDR1 and CDR2: SNHLY, FYNNEI. This CDR3 reads CASSAGTSGRADTRYF. CDR3 nucleotides: TGTGCCAGCAGTGCCGGGACTAGCGGGAGAGCAGATACGCGGTATTTT.

This clonotype was recorded at least ten times. The chain employs TRBV14 and TRBJ1-4; tentatively, D is TRBD1 (5 bases). V was pared by 0 bases and J by 4 bases, with 18 bases between. CDR3 length: 18 residues. CDR1 and CDR2 (germline): SGHDN, FVKESK. CDR3 sequence: CASSQDPPRGRINEKLFF. The CDR3 coding sequence is TGTGCCAGCAGCCAAGACCCCCCCCGGGGACGGATTAATGAAAAACTGTTTTTT.

At least ten counts were recorded for this clonotype. The V and J genes are TRBV4-3 and TRBJ2-5; tentatively, D is TRBD1 or TRBD2 (5 bases each). V gave up 0 bases and J gave up 9 bases, with 17 bases separating them. Germline CDR1 reads LGHNA; CDR2 reads YSLEER. The CDR3 spans 15 residues. The chain's CDR3 is CASSQDLGVQIPQYF. In DNA form, the CDR3 reads TGCGCCAGCAGCCAAGATCTGGGGGTACAGATTCCCCAGTACTTC.

This clonotype was seen ten or more times. This chain connects TRBV28 to TRBJ1-5, with 8 bases fitting TRBD1. Germline V gene lookup returns CDR1 MDHEN and CDR2 SYDVKM. Trimming removed 6 bases from V and 6 bases from J; junction bases left unmatched: 10. The CDR3 covers 15 residues. The DNA of the CDR3 is TGTGCCAGCAGCCCTACAGGGGGGTCCGGTCAGCCCCAGCATTTT. Protein sequence: CASSPTGGSGQPQHF.

The table lists this clonotype with many counts. V gene TRBV7-8 combines with J gene TRBJ1-1; no firm D call. V was clipped by 0 bases and J by 5 bases, with 13 bases between them. Germline V gives CDR1 SGHVS, CDR2 FQNEAQ. The CDR3 has 15 residues. The chain's CDR3 is CASSLALLFRTEAFF. CDR3 nucleotides: TGTGCCAGCAGCTTAGCGCTCCTGTTCCGAACTGAAGCTTTCTTT.

This clonotype qualifies as medium-sized (0.01 to 0.1%). The chain's CDR3 is CASSLGDHGDTQYF. DNA of the CDR3: TGTGCCAGCAGCTTAGGGGATCACGGGGATACGCAGTATTTT. V is TRBV11-2 and J is TRBJ2-3; no reliable D call. This CDR3 region has 14 residues. V was clipped by 1 base and J by 6 bases, with 11 bases between them. Germline-derived CDR1 and CDR2 are SGHAT and FQNNGV.

This clonotype was seen repeatedly, ten times or more. The chain links TRBV29-1 to TRBJ1-1; weak D call: TRBD1 (6 bases). CDR3 length: 13 amino acids. Trimming left V 3 bases short and J 6 bases short, with 14 bases between. Looked up from germline, CDR1 is SQVTM and CDR2 is ANQGSEA. CDR3 sequence (DNA): TGCAGCGTTGAGGACAGTGTGAATGCTGAAGCTTTCTTT. Protein: CSVEDSVNAEAFF.

This clonotype was recorded many times. The V call is TRBV7-9, the J call TRBJ2-5; D assignment may be TRBD1 or TRBD2 (5 bases each). This CDR3 spans 15 amino acids. Trimming pared 5 bases from V and 5 bases from J, leaving 18 bases between. Per the germline V gene, CDR1 is SEHNR and CDR2 is FQNEAQ (reference sequence). The CDR3 spells CASSTEGQGGETQYF. The CDR3, as DNA: TGTGCCAGCAGCACCGAGGGCCAGGGTGGCGAGACCCAGTACTTC.

J is TRBJ2-2 and V is TRBV20-1; 9 nucleotides align to TRBD1. The CDR3 sequence is 14 residues long. Germline CDR1 reads DFQATT; CDR2 reads SNEGSKA (reference sequence). V lost 3 bases, J lost 3 bases, and 2 bases stayed unmatched. Here the CDR3 reads CSASRTGDTGELFF. The CDR3 nucleotides read TGCAGTGCTAGCCGGACAGGGGACACCGGGGAGCTGTTTTTT.

In this sample, this clonotype turned up many times. The V gene is TRBV2, the J gene TRBJ2-7; 9 bases align to TRBD2. CDR3 length equals 15 residues. Trimming removed 5 bases from V and 2 bases from J; junction bases left unmatched: 7. The germline V gene has CDR1 SNHLY and CDR2 FYNNEI. CDR3 sequence (DNA): TGTGCCAGCAGTAGCAGGCTAGCGGGGACCTACGAGCAGTACTTC. Residues: CASSSRLAGTYEQYF.

The sample holds many counts of this clonotype. The J gene is TRBJ2-5, the V gene TRBV9, with a weak D call TRBD1 (6 bases). Germline loops: CDR1 SGDLS, CDR2 YYNGEE. Deletions cut 4 bases from V and 0 bases from J, with 16 bases between. This CDR3 has 16 amino acids. The CDR3 protein is CASSPVRGSYQETQYF. The DNA for the CDR3 is TGTGCCAGCAGCCCAGTGAGGGGGTCGTACCAAGAGACCCAGTACTTC.

This clonotype occurred many times. This chain uses TRBV4-1 with TRBJ2-7; D is possibly TRBD2 (5 bases). The germline CDR1 and CDR2 sequences are MGHRA and YSYEKL. The CDR3 is 13 amino acids. V lost 1 base, J lost 5 bases, and 9 bases lay in between. CDR3 sequence reads: CASSQGLADEQYF. The CDR3 DNA follows: TGCGCCAGCAGCCAAGGGCTAGCCGACGAGCAGTACTTC.

The V gene is TRBV28, the J gene TRBJ2-5; 7 bases are a match to TRBD2. Germline V gene data show CDR1 as MDHEN and CDR2 as SYDVKM. With 1 base clipped from V and 5 bases from J, the junction kept 7 bases outside the gene matches. CDR3 length: 15 amino acids. The CDR3 region has the DNA TGTGCCAGCAGTTTATCCTCGGGGGGAAGGGAGACCCAGTACTTC. Protein: CASSLSSGGRETQYF.

CDR3 DNA sequence: TGCGCCAGCAGCCCCGGACAGGGGGTACCAGATACGCAGTATTTT. This sequence encodes CASSPGQGVPDTQYF. The chain joins TRBV5-1 to TRBJ2-3, with 10 nucleotides matching TRBD1. J gave up 4 bases and V 4 bases, and 6 bases lay outside the gene matches. The CDR3 extends over 15 amino acids. Germline CDR1 reads SGHRS; CDR2 reads YFSETQ.

On this clonotype itself: This may arise from a read error, as a much more abundant clone is one base away. The V call is TRBV14, the J call TRBJ2-7; D unresolved. Germline-derived CDR1 and CDR2 are SGHDN and FVKESK. The CDR3 extends over 13 amino acids. The CDR3 protein is CACSTGGSYEQYF. CDR3 bases: TGTGCCTGCAGCACGGGCGGCTCCTACGAGCAGTACTTC.

The sample holds many counts of this clonotype. V is TRBV29-1 and J is TRBJ2-5; the match to TRBD1 covers 10 bases. The CDR3 extends over 14 amino acids. The germline CDR1 and CDR2 sequences are SQVTM and ANQGSEA. With V trimmed by 4 bases and J by 4 bases, 6 bases remained unmatched. This chain's CDR3 is CSVARTGGIETQYF. The CDR3 DNA reads TGCAGCGTTGCGCGGACAGGGGGTATAGAGACCCAGTACTTC.

This clonotype was recorded at least ten times. This sequence joins TRBV6-2 or TRBV6-3 and TRBJ2-7; D call uncertain. CDR1 is MNHEY and CDR2 is SVGEGT in the germline V gene. V lost 6 bases and J 0 bases, leaving 3 bases between the germline ends. The CDR3 spans 11 residues. CDR3 residues: CASRTSYEQYF. The CDR3 nucleotides read TGTGCCAGCAGGACCTCCTACGAGCAGTACTTC.

This clonotype was observed a handful of times. Here the CDR3 reads CASTASLWGKQVSSYNEQFF. The CDR3, as DNA: TGTGCCAGCACGGCATCTCTCTGGGGGAAACAGGTGAGCTCCTACAATGAGCAGTTCTTC. This chain uses TRBV7-9 with TRBJ2-1, with D perhaps given as TRBD1 or TRBD2 (5 bases each). This CDR3 spans 20 amino acids. Germline V lookup: CDR1 SEHNR, CDR2 FQNEAQ (reference sequence). V lost 7 bases and J lost 0, with 28 bases in between.